The rows below give T cell receptor beta chains drawn from one sample of a study of graft-versus-host responses after intestinal transplantation. Clones were read by immunoSEQ multiplex PCR, and TCRdb kept only the in-frame ones, dropping some. The table shows 12,000 to 15,000 clones, with over 60% occurring only once. This sample comprised ileum tissue, obtained about four weeks after intestinal transplant. The receptor source for this set is a human patient who received an intestinal transplant, so some T cells may come from the graft donor. Each CDR3 is given with its conserved first and last residue. D genes are given only for firm matches. The size field is filled for only some rows; it gives once, few, many or a size class.

j_gene: TRBJ2-1; abundance: few; v_gene: TRBV12-5; d_gene: TRBD1; CDR3aa: CASGWGDRPFF; CDR3nt: TGTGCTAGTGGTTGGGGGGACAGGCCGTTCTTC
j_gene: TRBJ1-5; abundance: NA; v_gene: TRBV6-1; d_gene: TRBD1; CDR3aa: CASSADRDHQPQHF; CDR3nt: TGTGCCAGCAGTGCCGACAGGGACCATCAGCCCCAGCATTTT
j_gene: TRBJ2-2; abundance: once; v_gene: TRBV6-5; d_gene: TRBD2; CDR3aa: CASSYSPGGTGELFF; CDR3nt: TGTGCCAGCAGTTACTCACCGGGGGGCACCGGGGAGCTGTTTTTT
j_gene: TRBJ2-3; abundance: NA; v_gene: TRBV4-2; d_gene: TRBD2; CDR3aa: CASSQPGTSGGAGTDTQYF; CDR3nt: TGTGCCAGCAGCCAACCCGGGACTAGCGGGGGGGCCGGCACAGATACGCAGTATTTT
j_gene: TRBJ1-2; abundance: NA; v_gene: TRBV2; d_gene: NA; CDR3aa: CASSEWGEGRNGYTF; CDR3nt: TGTGCCAGCAGTGAATGGGGGGAGGGGAGAAATGGCTACACCTTC
j_gene: TRBJ1-2; abundance: NA; v_gene: TRBV5-4; d_gene: TRBD1; CDR3aa: CASSLKEGARDYTF; CDR3nt: TGTGCCAGCAGCTTGAAGGAGGGGGCTAGAGACTACACCTTC
j_gene: TRBJ2-3; abundance: medium-sized; v_gene: TRBV10-3; d_gene: NA; CDR3aa: CAISELTPTAGTQYF; CDR3nt: TGTGCCATCAGTGAGTTGACCCCCACGGCGGGTACGCAGTATTTT
j_gene: TRBJ2-1; abundance: few; v_gene: TRBV5-1; d_gene: TRBD1; CDR3aa: CASSFLTGGYNEQFF; CDR3nt: TGCGCCAGCAGCTTTCTGACAGGGGGGTACAATGAGCAGTTCTTC
j_gene: TRBJ1-2; abundance: NA; v_gene: TRBV27; d_gene: NA; CDR3aa: CAMHGGPPNYGYTF; CDR3nt: TGTGCCATGCATGGCGGGCCCCCTAACTATGGCTACACCTTC
j_gene: TRBJ2-2; abundance: NA; v_gene: TRBV7-6; d_gene: TRBD2; CDR3aa: CASSLLAGVGELFF; CDR3nt: TGTGCCAGCAGCTTATTAGCGGGGGTAGGGGAGCTGTTTTTT
j_gene: TRBJ2-5; abundance: once; v_gene: TRBV27; d_gene: NA; CDR3aa: CAIGVETQYF; CDR3nt: TGTGCCATAGGGGTAGAGACCCAGTACTTC
j_gene: TRBJ2-1; abundance: NA; v_gene: TRBV2; d_gene: TRBD2; CDR3aa: CASSVGLAGINEQFF; CDR3nt: TGTGCCAGCAGTGTGGGACTAGCGGGGATCAATGAGCAGTTCTTC
j_gene: TRBJ2-5; abundance: once; v_gene: TRBV7-4; d_gene: NA; CDR3aa: CASSFGPQVWETQYF; CDR3nt: TGTGCCAGCAGCTTTGGCCCACAAGTTTGGGAGACCCAGTACTTC
j_gene: TRBJ2-1; abundance: NA; v_gene: TRBV29-1; d_gene: NA; CDR3aa: CSVEDVGEYLHEQFF; CDR3nt: TGCAGCGTTGAAGATGTCGGGGAATACCTGCATGAGCAGTTCTTC
j_gene: TRBJ1-2; abundance: once; v_gene: TRBV28; d_gene: TRBD1; CDR3aa: CASSSTGERAF; CDR3nt: TGTGCCAGCAGTTCAACAGGGGAAAGGGCCTTC
j_gene: TRBJ2-2; abundance: once; v_gene: TRBV11-3; d_gene: NA; CDR3aa: CASSENRLGLAGELFF; CDR3nt: TGTGCCAGCAGCGAGAATCGCCTTGGGCTCGCCGGGGAGCTGTTTTTT
j_gene: TRBJ2-3; abundance: NA; v_gene: TRBV9; d_gene: TRBD1; CDR3aa: CASSAYGGGQGDLDTQYF; CDR3nt: TGTGCCAGCAGCGCCTATGGGGGAGGACAGGGGGATTTAGATACGCAGTATTTT
j_gene: TRBJ2-2; abundance: NA; v_gene: TRBV4-1; d_gene: NA; CDR3aa: CASSQRTANTGELFF; CDR3nt: TGCGCCAGCAGCCAACGGACAGCGAACACCGGGGAGCTGTTTTTT
j_gene: TRBJ2-3; abundance: NA; v_gene: TRBV27; d_gene: TRBD2; CDR3aa: CASSPLGLAGTDTQYF; CDR3nt: TGTGCCAGCAGTCCCCTGGGACTAGCGGGGACAGATACGCAGTATTTT
j_gene: TRBJ2-3; abundance: NA; v_gene: TRBV7-8; d_gene: TRBD2; CDR3aa: CASSPSASGYTDTQYF; CDR3nt: TGTGCCAGCAGCCCCTCCGCTAGCGGCTACACAGATACGCAGTATTTT
j_gene: TRBJ1-3; abundance: few; v_gene: TRBV7-9; d_gene: NA; CDR3aa: CASLGLIRNTIYF; CDR3nt: TGTGCCAGCTTGGGGCTAATCCGGAACACCATATATTTT
j_gene: TRBJ1-5; abundance: NA; v_gene: TRBV27; d_gene: TRBD1; CDR3aa: CASSLGGTDNQPQHF; CDR3nt: TGTGCCAGCAGTTTAGGGGGGACAGACAATCAGCCCCAGCATTTT
j_gene: TRBJ1-6; abundance: few; v_gene: TRBV6-1; d_gene: TRBD1; CDR3aa: CASSADRDSPLHF; CDR3nt: TGTGCCAGCAGTGCGGACAGGGATTCACCCCTCCACTTT
j_gene: TRBJ1-2; abundance: NA; v_gene: TRBV7-6; d_gene: NA; CDR3aa: CASSLGTAYGYTF; CDR3nt: TGTGCCAGCAGCTTAGGGACAGCGTATGGCTACACCTTC
j_gene: TRBJ1-2; abundance: NA; v_gene: TRBV6-1; d_gene: NA; CDR3aa: CASSASALEATNYGYTF; CDR3nt: TGTGCCAGCAGTGCCAGCGCCCTTGAGGCCACTAACTATGGCTACACCTTC
j_gene: TRBJ1-6; abundance: NA; v_gene: TRBV13; d_gene: NA; CDR3aa: CASSLYPVYNSPLHF; CDR3nt: TGTGCCAGCAGCTTATATCCGGTTTATAATTCACCCCTCCACTTT
j_gene: TRBJ1-6; abundance: NA; v_gene: TRBV18; d_gene: TRBD1; CDR3aa: CASSGGQGNSPLHF; CDR3nt: TGTGCCAGCTCAGGCGGACAGGGTAATTCACCCCTCCACTTT
j_gene: TRBJ2-1; abundance: NA; v_gene: TRBV29-1; d_gene: NA; CDR3aa: CSVEIRSGYNEQFF; CDR3nt: TGCAGCGTTGAAATCCGTAGCGGATACAATGAGCAGTTCTTC
j_gene: TRBJ2-2; abundance: NA; v_gene: TRBV29-1; d_gene: NA; CDR3aa: CSAIVAGELFF; CDR3nt: TGCAGCGCCATAGTGGCCGGGGAGCTGTTTTTT
j_gene: TRBJ2-5; abundance: NA; v_gene: TRBV5-5; d_gene: TRBD1; CDR3aa: CASSLYDREWETQYF; CDR3nt: TGTGCCAGCAGCCTATACGACAGGGAGTGGGAGACCCAGTACTTC
j_gene: TRBJ1-2; abundance: NA; v_gene: TRBV5-3; d_gene: NA; CDR3aa: CARSLTAAVYGYTF; CDR3nt: TGTGCCAGAAGCTTGACGGCAGCGGTCTATGGCTACACCTTC
j_gene: TRBJ2-3; abundance: NA; v_gene: TRBV1; d_gene: NA; CDR3aa: CTSSQELTDTQYF; CDR3nt: TGCACCAGCAGCCAAGAACTCACAGATACGCAGTATTTT
j_gene: TRBJ2-1; abundance: NA; v_gene: TRBV2; d_gene: NA; CDR3aa: CASSRGNEQFF; CDR3nt: TGTGCCAGCAGTCGGGGCAATGAGCAGTTCTTC
j_gene: TRBJ2-2; abundance: NA; v_gene: TRBV30; d_gene: NA; CDR3aa: CACRTRTGELFF; CDR3nt: TGTGCCTGCCGGACTCGCACCGGGGAGCTGTTTTTT
j_gene: TRBJ2-3; abundance: NA; v_gene: TRBV11-2; d_gene: NA; CDR3aa: CASSQLGSRTDTQYF; CDR3nt: TGTGCCAGCAGCCAACTAGGCTCGCGGACAGATACGCAGTATTTT
j_gene: TRBJ2-1; abundance: NA; v_gene: TRBV19; d_gene: NA; CDR3aa: CASSQRNYNEQFF; CDR3nt: TGTGCCAGCTCCCAGAGGAACTACAATGAGCAGTTCTTC
j_gene: TRBJ1-5; abundance: NA; v_gene: TRBV19; d_gene: TRBD1; CDR3aa: CASSIIGTGSDQPQHF; CDR3nt: TGTGCCAGTAGTATAATAGGGACAGGGTCGGATCAGCCCCAGCATTTT
j_gene: TRBJ2-1; abundance: NA; v_gene: TRBV2; d_gene: NA; CDR3aa: CASSDRRDWGYNEQFF; CDR3nt: TGTGCCAGCAGTGACAGGAGGGATTGGGGCTACAATGAGCAGTTCTTC
j_gene: TRBJ1-5; abundance: NA; v_gene: TRBV7-6; d_gene: TRBD1; CDR3aa: CASSLRTGNQPQHF; CDR3nt: TGTGCCAGCAGCTTAAGGACAGGTAATCAGCCCCAGCATTTT
j_gene: TRBJ1-5; abundance: medium-sized; v_gene: TRBV19; d_gene: TRBD1; CDR3aa: CASSNPDRVQPQHF; CDR3nt: TGTGCCAGTAGTAACCCCGACAGGGTTCAGCCCCAGCATTTT